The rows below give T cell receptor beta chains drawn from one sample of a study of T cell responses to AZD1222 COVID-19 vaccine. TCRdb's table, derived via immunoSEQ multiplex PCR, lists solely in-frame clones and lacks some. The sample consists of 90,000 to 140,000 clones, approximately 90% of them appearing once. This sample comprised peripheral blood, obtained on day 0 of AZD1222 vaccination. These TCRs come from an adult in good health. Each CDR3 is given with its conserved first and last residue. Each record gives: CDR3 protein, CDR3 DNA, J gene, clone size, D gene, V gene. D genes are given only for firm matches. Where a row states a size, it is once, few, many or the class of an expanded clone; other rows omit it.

CASSLVSGATEAFF | TGTGCCAGCAGCTTAGTCTCGGGGGCCACTGAAGCTTTCTTT | TRBJ1-1 | . | . | TRBV7-6
CAISGGGSVTDTQYF | TGTGCCATTTCAGGGGGAGGGTCGGTCACAGATACGCAGTATTTT | TRBJ2-3 | . | . | TRBV7-2
CASSQGPSSGSASTDTQYF | TGCGCCAGCAGCCAAGGACCCTCTAGCGGGAGTGCTAGCACAGATACGCAGTATTTT | TRBJ2-3 | . | TRBD2 | TRBV4-3
CASSNRPRDGYTF | TGTGCCAGCAGCAACCGACCTAGAGACGGCTACACCTTC | TRBJ1-2 | . | . | TRBV9
CASSVRQGEDTIYF | TGCGCCAGCAGCGTTAGACAGGGCGAGGACACCATATATTTT | TRBJ1-3 | once | TRBD1 | TRBV5-1
CASSERRGGTEAFF | TGTGCCAGCAGTGAAAGGCGGGGAGGGACTGAAGCTTTCTTT | TRBJ1-1 | . | . | TRBV2
CASQETVSEKLFF | TGTGCCAGCCAAGAGACAGTCTCTGAAAAACTGTTTTTT | TRBJ1-4 | . | . | TRBV18
CASRLYLWTGAFF | TGTGCCAGCAGACTTTACCTGTGGACGGGAGCTTTCTTT | TRBJ1-1 | . | . | TRBV6-5
CASSLRQGYYGYTF | TGTGCCAGCAGCCTAAGACAGGGATACTATGGCTACACCTTC | TRBJ1-2 | . | TRBD1 | TRBV7-8
CASSLSGVGPYEQYF | TGTGCCAGCAGTTTATCAGGGGTGGGCCCCTACGAGCAGTACTTC | TRBJ2-7 | . | . | TRBV27
CASSSPGVGETQYF | TGTGCCAGCAGTTCCCCCGGGGTCGGAGAGACCCAGTACTTC | TRBJ2-5 | . | . | TRBV28
CARSIGTSARSTDTQYF | TGTGCCAGAAGCATAGGGACTAGCGCCAGAAGCACAGATACGCAGTATTTT | TRBJ2-3 | . | . | TRBV7-5
CASSPAGQGYGYTF | TGTGCCAGCAGCCCAGCGGGACAGGGCTATGGCTACACCTTC | TRBJ1-2 | . | TRBD1 | TRBV5-6
CASSPPGQGHGYTF | TGTGCCAGCAGTCCCCCGGGACAGGGTCATGGCTACACCTTC | TRBJ1-2 | . | TRBD1 | TRBV28
CSVEALNTGELFF | TGCAGCGTTGAAGCACTTAACACCGGGGAGCTGTTTTTT | TRBJ2-2 | once | . | TRBV29-1
CASTPLSNQPQHF | TGTGCCAGCACACCTTTGAGCAATCAGCCCCAGCATTTT | TRBJ1-5 | . | . | TRBV28
CASSQDRNQPQHF | TGCGCCAGCAGCCAAGACAGGAATCAGCCCCAGCATTTT | TRBJ1-5 | . | . | TRBV4-1
CASMRAIAEAFF | TGTGCCAGCATGAGGGCAATCGCTGAAGCTTTCTTT | TRBJ1-1 | . | . | TRBV28
CASTLSGGAQTQYF | TGTGCCAGCACTCTTAGCGGGGGGGCTCAGACCCAGTACTTC | TRBJ2-5 | . | TRBD2 | TRBV6-5
CATSRAPDTEAFF | TGTGCCACCAGCAGAGCCCCCGACACTGAAGCTTTCTTT | TRBJ1-1 | once | . | TRBV15
CASSYRRQYSGNTIYF | TGTGCCAGCAGTTATAGAAGACAGTACTCTGGAAACACCATATATTTT | TRBJ1-3 | . | . | TRBV6-5
CASSPGLRMSEQYF | TGTGCCAGCAGTCCGGGACTAAGGATGAGCGAGCAGTACTTC | TRBJ2-7 | once | TRBD2 | TRBV28
CASSLTPGNTEAFF | TGTGCCAGCAGCTTAACGCCGGGGAACACTGAAGCTTTCTTT | TRBJ1-1 | . | . | TRBV7-3